A selection of T cell receptor beta chains follows, all from one sample in a study of vaccination and CD4 T cells after COVID-19. These receptors have no identified antigens. MiXCR, run by TCRdb on the PCR reads, gives a single entry per CDR3 protein. The table lists 8,000 to 10,000 distinct CDR3 sequences, roughly 61% of them singletons, with about 24% in the top ten. The sequenced sample consisted of CD4+ T cells from blood, cultured in vitro. The receptors were gathered from a human donor who had recovered from COVID-19. Both conserved end residues are part of each CDR3. A D gene is named only where the DNA matches it firmly. Not all rows give a size; the values are once, few, many and, for expanded clones, a class.

D gene	J gene	V gene	clone size	CDR3 DNA	CDR3 protein
TRBD2	TRBJ2-7	TRBV6-2/TRBV6-3	-	TGTGCCAGCAGTTACGGCGGGAGTGTTATGTACGAGCAGTACTTC	CASSYGGSVMYEQYF
-	TRBJ1-5	TRBV7-2	large	TGTGCCAGCAGCTTATCCCGGGACGGCGGTCAGCCCCAGCATTTT	CASSLSRDGGQPQHF
-	TRBJ1-2	TRBV15	few	TGTGCCACCAGTAAAGACCTCAGAGGGAGGGTTAATGGCTACACCTTC	CATSKDLRGRVNGYTF
-	TRBJ1-6	TRBV6-1	-	TGTGCCAGCACCCAACTGCAGAGCTCCTATAATTCACCCCTCCACTTT	CASTQLQSSYNSPLHF
-	TRBJ2-3	TRBV10-3	-	TGTGCCATCAGTGAACGGCAGCACACAGATACGCAGTATTTT	CAISERQHTDTQYF
-	TRBJ2-1	TRBV7-2	large	TGTGCCAGCAGCTTAGCGAGGGACTCCTACAATGAGCAGTTCTTC	CASSLARDSYNEQFF
TRBD1	TRBJ2-5	TRBV15	-	TGTGCCACCAGCAGAAAAACAGGGGCCCAAGAGACCCAGTACTTC	CATSRKTGAQETQYF
-	TRBJ1-5	TRBV19	large	TGTGCCACCCGGACTGGCAATAGCAATCAGCCCCAGCATTTT	CATRTGNSNQPQHF
-	TRBJ2-3	TRBV6-4	-	TGTGCCAGCAGCCCGGATGGGACAAACACAGATACGCAGTATTTT	CASSPDGTNTDTQYF
-	TRBJ1-6	TRBV20-1	-	TGCAGTGCTAGGGGAGGACGCGAGAATTCACCCCTCCACTTT	CSARGGRENSPLHF
-	TRBJ2-1	TRBV15	-	TGTGCCACCAGCAGAGACGGAGGGGAGCCTTTCTTC	CATSRDGGEPFF
-	TRBJ2-2	TRBV6-5	-	TGTGCCAGCAGTTATAACGACAGGGGGGAGCTGTTTTTT	CASSYNDRGELFF
-	TRBJ2-7	TRBV6-5	-	TGTGCCAGCAGTTACTCGCTCGGACAAGAGCAGTACTTC	CASSYSLGQEQYF
-	TRBJ2-5	TRBV28	-	TGTGCCAGCACTCCCCCAGGGCAAGAGACCCAGTACTTC	CASTPPGQETQYF
-	TRBJ1-1	TRBV28	-	TGTGCCAGCATCGGGGCCACTTCTTTTGAAGCTTTCTTT	CASIGATSFEAFF
TRBD2	TRBJ2-5	TRBV19	-	TGTGCCAGTAGTATGTTAGCGGGAGTTGGAGAGACCCAGTACTTC	CASSMLAGVGETQYF
-	TRBJ1-5	TRBV20-1	few	TGCAGTGCTACACGAGGATATCAGCCCCAGCATTTT	CSATRGYQPQHF
TRBD1	TRBJ1-5	TRBV6-5	-	TGTGCCAGCAGTTACGCAGGGGGCCGCAATCAGCCCCAGCATTTT	CASSYAGGRNQPQHF
-	TRBJ2-1	TRBV27	once	TGTGCCAGCAGTTTTCGAATGACAGGGCCCACCGGAGGGAATGAGCAGTTCTTC	CASSFRMTGPTGGNEQFF
-	TRBJ1-1	TRBV20-1	few	TGCAGTGCCTGGGGGGTATTAGGGTCCATGAACACTGAAGCTTTCTTT	CSAWGVLGSMNTEAFF
TRBD1	TRBJ1-1	TRBV2	few	TGTGCCAGCAGGGGACAGATAAACACTGAAGCTTTCTTT	CASRGQINTEAFF
-	TRBJ2-1	TRBV20-1	-	TGCAGTGCTAGAGATTGGCGAGGAAGGAATGAGCAGTTCTTC	CSARDWRGRNEQFF
-	TRBJ1-1	TRBV20-1	-	TGCAGTGCTACCCGGACAACCAGCGGGGCTGAAGCTTTCTTT	CSATRTTSGAEAFF
-	TRBJ1-5	TRBV27	medium-sized	TGTGCCAGCAGTTCTCTGGGACTCAGCAATCAGCCCCAGCATTTT	CASSSLGLSNQPQHF
TRBD1	TRBJ2-5	TRBV28	-	TGTGCCACTAGAGGACAGGCGACGACCCAGTACTTC	CATRGQATTQYF
-	TRBJ1-3	TRBV6-1	-	TGTGCCAGCAGTGAAGGGGTGGGCTCTGGAAACACCATATATTTT	CASSEGVGSGNTIYF